Listed below are T cell receptor beta chains from one sample, sequenced in a study of cytomegalovirus exposure and HLA in healthy donors. The repertoire was sequenced with immunoSEQ multiplex PCR; TCRdb's copy has only in-frame clones and lacks some. The repertoire has some 87,000 clones, 65% to 85% of them found once; the top ten carry about 2.9%. The material sequenced was PBMCs. These receptors all stem from a man aged 30-40 years in good health and CMV-seronegative. Each CDR3 is given with its conserved first and last residue. D genes are given only for firm matches. Clone sizes are given selectively: once, few, many, or a class where the clone is expanded.

size: few
J: TRBJ1-2
V: TRBV6-1
D: .
DNA: TGTGCCAGCAGTGACGGGTGGAGCAACTATGGCTACACCTTC
CDR3: CASSDGWSNYGYTF

size: .
J: TRBJ2-1
V: TRBV6-5
D: TRBD1
DNA: TGTGCCAGCAGTTGGGGGACAGGGGGCAGTAGGAATGAGCAGTTCTTC
CDR3: CASSWGTGGSRNEQFF

size: .
J: TRBJ2-3
V: TRBV28
D: TRBD2
DNA: TGTGCCAGCAGTTTCGGGGGGAGGCCAGATACGCAGTATTTT
CDR3: CASSFGGRPDTQYF

size: once
J: TRBJ1-2
V: TRBV7-9
D: TRBD1
DNA: TGTGCCAGCACCGGGACAGACTATGGCTACACCTTC
CDR3: CASTGTDYGYTF

size: .
J: TRBJ1-6
V: TRBV28
D: .
DNA: TGTGCCAGCAGTACAATACAGGGAAGCTCCTATAATTCACCCCTCCACTTT
CDR3: CASSTIQGSSYNSPLHF

size: .
J: TRBJ1-1
V: TRBV5-1
D: .
DNA: TGCGCCAGCAGCTCAGACAGCATATCCCCTGTCGGCACTGAAGCTTTCTTT
CDR3: CASSSDSISPVGTEAFF

size: few
J: TRBJ1-5
V: TRBV27
D: .
DNA: TGTGCCAGCAGTTTATCGCAGGGGTGGCAGCCCCAGCATTTT
CDR3: CASSLSQGWQPQHF

size: .
J: TRBJ2-1
V: TRBV5-6
D: .
DNA: TGTGCCAGCAGCTTGGTAGGGGCGAACTCCTACAATGAGCAGTTCTTC
CDR3: CASSLVGANSYNEQFF

size: .
J: TRBJ1-6
V: TRBV7-3
D: .
DNA: TGTGCCAGCAGCCCAGATTATAATTCACCCCTCCACTTT
CDR3: CASSPDYNSPLHF

size: .
J: TRBJ2-2
V: TRBV5-4
D: .
DNA: TGTGCCAGCAGCTTTTGGCAAACCACCGGGGAGCTGTTTTTT
CDR3: CASSFWQTTGELFF

size: .
J: TRBJ2-3
V: TRBV5-1
D: TRBD2
DNA: TGCGCCAGCAGCTTGGTCGAGCGGGGGGGCACAGATACGCAGTATTTT
CDR3: CASSLVERGGTDTQYF

size: .
J: TRBJ1-3
V: TRBV18
D: .
DNA: TGTGCCAGCTCACCCGACAGAGGCTCTGGAAACACCATATATTTT
CDR3: CASSPDRGSGNTIYF

size: .
J: TRBJ2-2
V: TRBV25-1
D: .
DNA: TGTGCCAGCACTGAGACTGGTCGCTGGACCGGGGAGCTGTTTTTT
CDR3: CASTETGRWTGELFF

size: .
J: TRBJ1-1
V: TRBV19
D: .
DNA: TGTGCCAGTAGCACCCGCAGGGGAGCCTTGAACACTGAAGCTTTCTTT
CDR3: CASSTRRGALNTEAFF

size: .
J: TRBJ2-1
V: TRBV30
D: TRBD2
DNA: TGTGCCTGGAGCTTGGGGCTAGCGGATTACAATGAGCAGTTCTTC
CDR3: CAWSLGLADYNEQFF

size: few
J: TRBJ2-3
V: TRBV6-1
D: TRBD1
DNA: TGTGCCAGCAGTGAAGGACAGGGTTGGGCAGATACGCAGTATTTT
CDR3: CASSEGQGWADTQYF

size: few
J: TRBJ2-5
V: TRBV6-4
D: TRBD2
DNA: TGTGCCAGCAGTGACACAGAGCGGGGGGGCCGGAAGACCCAGTACTTC
CDR3: CASSDTERGGRKTQYF

size: .
J: TRBJ1-1
V: TRBV7-3
D: TRBD1
DNA: TGTGCCAGCAGCTCTCAACGGACAGGGGGCGCGGGGTCCACTGAAGCTTTCTTT
CDR3: CASSSQRTGGAGSTEAFF

size: .
J: TRBJ2-2
V: TRBV6-5
D: .
DNA: TGTGCCAGCACCCTAAGGGGGGGGCCCACCGGGGAGCTGTTTTTT
CDR3: CASTLRGGPTGELFF

size: .
J: TRBJ2-7
V: TRBV7-9
D: .
DNA: TGTGCCAGCAGCCAGAGGACAGAGAACTCCTACGAGCAGTACTTC
CDR3: CASSQRTENSYEQYF

size: .
J: TRBJ1-6
V: TRBV5-4
D: .
DNA: TGTGCCAGCAGCTTTAAACAGCCTAATTCACCCCTCCACTTT
CDR3: CASSFKQPNSPLHF

size: .
J: TRBJ2-1
V: TRBV15
D: .
DNA: TGTGCCACCAGCAGAGATTTAAACAATGAGCAGTTCTTC
CDR3: CATSRDLNNEQFF

size: .
J: TRBJ2-2
V: TRBV5-4
D: .
DNA: TGTGCCAGCAGCTCCGAGGTACAGGCGAACACCGGGGAGCTGTTTTTT
CDR3: CASSSEVQANTGELFF

size: .
J: TRBJ2-1
V: TRBV2
D: TRBD2
DNA: TGTGCCAGCAAATCGTTGGGAGGGGCGGGGGGCTCTTTCTCCTACAATGAGCAGTTCTTC
CDR3: CASKSLGGAGGSFSYNEQFF

size: .
J: TRBJ2-1
V: TRBV28
D: TRBD2
DNA: TGTGCCAGCGTTGGCGGGGGGTCATACTATGAGCAGTTCTTC
CDR3: CASVGGGSYYEQFF

size: .
J: TRBJ1-2
V: TRBV6-1
D: TRBD1
DNA: TGTGCCAGCAGTGAAGGGACAGGGGGCGTCTATGGCTACACCTTC
CDR3: CASSEGTGGVYGYTF

size: few
J: TRBJ1-2
V: TRBV6-1
D: .
DNA: TGTGCCAGCAGTGCTCCCTTCTATGGCTACACCTTC
CDR3: CASSAPFYGYTF

size: .
J: TRBJ1-1
V: TRBV5-1
D: .
DNA: TGCGCCAGCAGCTTGGAGGGGGTAGGCCTCCACACTGAAGCTTTCTTT
CDR3: CASSLEGVGLHTEAFF

size: .
J: TRBJ1-3
V: TRBV7-8
D: .
DNA: TGTGCCAGCAGTTACCAGGCGACAGGACTTGGAAACACCATATATTTT
CDR3: CASSYQATGLGNTIYF

size: .
J: TRBJ2-3
V: TRBV27
D: .
DNA: TGTGCCAGCAGTTTACCCCCCAATACGCAGTATTTT
CDR3: CASSLPPNTQYF

size: few
J: TRBJ2-1
V: TRBV6-5
D: TRBD2
DNA: TGTGCCAGCAGTGTTCGGGGGGGCCTCAATGAGCAGTTCTTC
CDR3: CASSVRGGLNEQFF

size: .
J: TRBJ1-3
V: TRBV13
D: .
DNA: TGTGCCAGCAGCTTAGAACTACCCAACTCTGGAAACACCATATATTTT
CDR3: CASSLELPNSGNTIYF

size: once
J: TRBJ1-2
V: TRBV7-2
D: TRBD1
DNA: TGTGCCAGCAGCTTAGTAACGGCAGGGGGCCACTATGGCTACACCTTC
CDR3: CASSLVTAGGHYGYTF

size: .
J: TRBJ1-2
V: TRBV21-1
D: .
DNA: TGTGCCAGCAGCAAATGCTGTAAAGGACAGGATAACTATGGCTACACCTTC
CDR3: CASSKCCKGQDNYGYTF

size: .
J: TRBJ2-7
V: TRBV5-8
D: .
DNA: TGTGCCAGCAGCTTGGTTGTCTCAGGCAACGAGCAGTACTTC
CDR3: CASSLVVSGNEQYF

size: .
J: TRBJ1-2
V: TRBV30
D: .
DNA: TGTGCCTGGCGTACCGGGACTGTGAACTATGGCTACACCTTC
CDR3: CAWRTGTVNYGYTF